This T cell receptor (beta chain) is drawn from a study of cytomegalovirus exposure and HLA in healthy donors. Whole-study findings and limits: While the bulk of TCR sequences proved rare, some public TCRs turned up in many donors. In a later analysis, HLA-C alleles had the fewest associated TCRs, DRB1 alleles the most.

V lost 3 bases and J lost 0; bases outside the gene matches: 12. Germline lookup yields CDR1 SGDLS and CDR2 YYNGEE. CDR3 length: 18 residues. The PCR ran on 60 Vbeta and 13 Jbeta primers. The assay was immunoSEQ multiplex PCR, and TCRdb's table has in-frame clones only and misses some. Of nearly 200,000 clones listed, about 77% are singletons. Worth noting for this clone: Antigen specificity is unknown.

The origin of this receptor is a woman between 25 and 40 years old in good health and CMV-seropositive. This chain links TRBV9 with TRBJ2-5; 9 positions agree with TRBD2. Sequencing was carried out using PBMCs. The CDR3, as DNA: TGTGCCAGCAGCGGTGACCCATGGGCTAGCGGGAACCAAGAGACCCAGTACTTC. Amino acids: CASSGDPWASGNQETQYF.